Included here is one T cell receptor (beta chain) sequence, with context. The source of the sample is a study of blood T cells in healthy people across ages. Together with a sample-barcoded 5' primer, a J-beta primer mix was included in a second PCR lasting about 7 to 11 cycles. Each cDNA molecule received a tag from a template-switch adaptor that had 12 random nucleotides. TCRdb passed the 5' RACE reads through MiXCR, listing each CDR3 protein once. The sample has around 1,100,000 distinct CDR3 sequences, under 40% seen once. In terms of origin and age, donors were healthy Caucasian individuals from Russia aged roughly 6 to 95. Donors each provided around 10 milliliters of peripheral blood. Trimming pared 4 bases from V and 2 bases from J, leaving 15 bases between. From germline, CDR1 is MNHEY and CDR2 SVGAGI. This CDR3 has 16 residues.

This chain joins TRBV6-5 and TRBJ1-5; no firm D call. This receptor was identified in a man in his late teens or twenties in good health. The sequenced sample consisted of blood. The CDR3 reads CASSSGKHRGNQPQHF. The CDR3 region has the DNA TGTGCCAGCAGTTCAGGAAAACATCGGGGCAATCAGCCCCAGCATTTT.